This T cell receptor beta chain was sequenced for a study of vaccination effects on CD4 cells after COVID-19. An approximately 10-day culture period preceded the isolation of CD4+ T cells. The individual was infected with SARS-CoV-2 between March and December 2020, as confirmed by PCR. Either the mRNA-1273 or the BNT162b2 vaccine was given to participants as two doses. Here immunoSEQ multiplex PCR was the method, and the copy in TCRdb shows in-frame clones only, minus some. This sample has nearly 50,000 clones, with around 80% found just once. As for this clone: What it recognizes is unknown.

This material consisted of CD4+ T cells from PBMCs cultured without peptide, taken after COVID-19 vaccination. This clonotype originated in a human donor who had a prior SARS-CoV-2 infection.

The CDR3 spells CASSLGDRGKQETQYF. CDR3 DNA: TGCGCCAGCAGCTTGGGGGACAGGGGTAAACAAGAGACCCAGTACTTC. V is TRBV5-1 and J is TRBJ2-5; 10 bases are a match to TRBD1. The trim removed 0 bases at V and 2 bases at J, leaving 4 bases unmatched. The CDR3 loop spans 16 amino acids. Germline-derived CDR1 and CDR2 are SGHRS and YFSETQ.